These 26 T cell receptor beta chains were all obtained from the same sample, sequenced in a study of cytomegalovirus exposure and HLA in healthy donors. Primers: 60 Vbeta forward and 13 Jbeta reverse. TCRdb keeps only in-frame clones here, not all; method: immunoSEQ multiplex PCR. The data hold 99,000 or so clones, with approximately 11% observed a single time. The sequenced sample was PBMCs. These receptors came from a middle-aged man in good health and CMV-seropositive.

This clone has just a few counts. The chain joins TRBV30 to TRBJ1-2; D not resolved. Germline CDR1 is GTSNPN and CDR2 is SVGIG (reference sequence). CDR3 length: 12 residues. With 4 bases removed from V and 5 bases from J, the gap between germline ends came to 11 bases. The CDR3 nucleotides are TGTGCCTGGACAGCGGGCCAATATGGCTACACCTTC. This encodes CAWTAGQYGYTF.

The chain recombines TRBV6-5 with TRBJ1-5; a weak D match, TRBD1 (6 bases). The germline CDR1 and CDR2 sequences are MNHEY and SVGAGI. Trimming shortened V by 8 bases and J by 0 bases, and 8 bases separated the two germline ends. The CDR3 consists of 13 residues. DNA for the CDR3: TGTGCCAGCGGGACACATAGCAATCAGCCCCAGCATTTT. It encodes CASGTHSNQPQHF.

This clone was detected only a few times. This sequence joins TRBV27 and TRBJ1-2; unclear D gene. The germline gives CDR1 MNHEY, CDR2 SMNVEV (reference sequence). Trimming pared 3 bases from V and 0 bases from J, leaving 8 bases between. The CDR3 runs to 14 residues. Here the CDR3 reads CASSFWGANYGYTF. The CDR3 DNA is TGTGCCAGCAGTTTTTGGGGAGCTAACTATGGCTACACCTTC.

This clone has a handful of counts. The chain combines TRBV2 with TRBJ1-6, with D unresolved. The V gene's germline CDR1 is SNHLY and CDR2 FYNNEI. The CDR3 runs 16 residues. V lost 6 bases and J lost 0, with 12 bases in between. The CDR3 region is CASRDGRSSYNSPLHF. Here the CDR3 DNA reads TGTGCCAGCAGGGACGGGAGAAGCTCCTATAATTCACCCCTCCACTTT.

This clone was observed a few times. The V gene is TRBV28, the J gene TRBJ1-5, with TRBD1 matching over 9 bases. Per germline, CDR1 MDHEN and CDR2 SYDVKM. V lost 6 bases, J lost 1 base, and 4 bases stayed unmatched. The CDR3 is made up of 15 amino acids. The CDR3 loop reads CASRKQGASNQPQHF. CDR3 nucleotide sequence: TGTGCCAGCAGAAAACAGGGGGCAAGCAATCAGCCCCAGCATTTT.

The table lists this clone with a few counts. The genes are TRBV15 and TRBJ2-5, with D possibly being TRBD2 (6 bases). Trimming shortened V by 0 bases and J by 4 bases, and 18 bases separated the two germline ends. The germline V gene has CDR1 LNHNV and CDR2 YYDKDF (reference sequence). CDR3 length: 17 residues. The CDR3 DNA follows: TGTGCCACCAGCAGAGATCCGATCGGGAGTGGAGGAGAGACCCAGTACTTC. Residues: CATSRDPIGSGGETQYF.

This clone was seen a few times. V gene TRBV4-1 combines with J gene TRBJ1-1, with 9 nucleotides matching TRBD1. The length of the CDR3 is 18 residues. Per the germline V gene, CDR1 is MGHRA and CDR2 is YSYEKL. Trimming at V came to 0 bases and at J to 1 base, leaving 9 bases not matched to a gene. In nucleotides, the CDR3 is TGCGCCAGCAGCCAAGAGGGATTGGACAGGGGCACGAACACTGAAGCTTTCTTT. This encodes CASSQEGLDRGTNTEAFF.

This clone was counted between two and nine times. The rearrangement uses TRBV7-2 and TRBJ1-2, with D uncertain. CDR3 length: 15 residues. The V end lost 0 bases, the J end lost 8 bases, and 16 bases lay between the germline ends. The germline V gene has CDR1 SGHTA and CDR2 FQGNSA. CDR3 region: CASSLAQLSVEGYTF. CDR3 coding DNA: TGTGCCAGCAGCTTAGCGCAGCTTAGTGTGGAGGGCTACACCTTC.

This clone has only a few counts. The gene calls are TRBV5-1 and TRBJ1-2, with 7 bases identical to TRBD1. CDR3 size: 17 residues. J lost 8 bases, V lost 0 bases, and 16 bases had no gene match. Germline CDR1 and CDR2: SGHRS and YFSETQ. The CDR3 DNA follows: TGCGCCAGCAGCTTGGGCGTAGGGGGCCTTCTGCTAAGCGGCTACACCTTC. It specifies CASSLGVGGLLLSGYTF. The full variable domain, in which reference TRBV5-1 and TRBJ1-2 provide the parts outside the CDR3, is KAGVTQTPRYLIKTRGQQVTLSCSPISGHRSVSWYQQTPGQGLQFLFEYFSETQRNKGNFPGRFSGRQFSNSRSEMNVSTLELGDSALYLCASSLGVGGLLLSGYTFGSGTRLTVV.

The chain recombines TRBV7-9 with TRBJ1-2; D remains unclear. The ends were cut back, 3 bases at V and 2 bases at J, with 7 bases in the middle. Germline assignment: CDR1 SEHNR and CDR2 FQNEAQ (reference sequence). The CDR3 extends over 13 amino acids. CDR3 nucleotide sequence: TGTGCCAGCAGCTTTCGTCAGAACTATGGCTACACCTTC. Its translation: CASSFRQNYGYTF.

This chain connects TRBV19 to TRBJ2-2; a possible D gene is TRBD2 (6 bases). V was pared by 3 bases and J by 1 base, with 15 bases between. The CDR3 spans 17 residues. Germline CDR1 and CDR2: LNHDA and SQIVND (reference sequence). CDR3 DNA: TGTGCCAGTAGTATGGGGCTAGCGTCAGGGAACACCGGGGAGCTGTTTTTT. Translating it yields CASSMGLASGNTGELFF. Drawing the rest from reference TRBV19 and TRBJ2-2, the complete variable domain is DGGITQSPKYLFRKEGQNVTLSCEQNLNHDAMYWYRQDPGQGLRLIYYSQIVNDFQKGDIAEGYSVSREKKESFPLTVTSAQKNPTAFYLCASSMGLASGNTGELFFGEGSRLTVL.

V and J are TRBV5-6 and TRBJ2-1; 8 bases align to TRBD2. V was pared by 4 bases and J by 7 bases, with 7 bases of the junction left unmatched. Germline assignment: CDR1 SGHDT and CDR2 YYEEEE. The CDR3 is made up of 14 amino acids. The CDR3 DNA is TGTGCCAGCAGCCCCGAGCGGGAGATGAATGAGCAGTTCTTC. Protein product: CASSPEREMNEQFF.

This chain connects TRBV7-8 to TRBJ2-6, with TRBD2 as a possible D gene (6 bases). The CDR3 runs 17 residues. CDR1 is SGHVS, CDR2 FQNEAQ, per germline. Trimming pared 0 bases from V and 2 bases from J, leaving 11 bases between. CDR3 DNA: TGTGCCAGCAGCTTAGCCGGGAGAATACCTGGGGCCAACGTCCTGACTTTC. It encodes CASSLAGRIPGANVLTF.

The V gene is TRBV7-8, the J gene TRBJ2-5; 13 positions match TRBD2. Germline CDR1 reads SGHVS; CDR2 reads FQNEAQ. The CDR3 totals 16 residues. V was pared by 5 bases and J by 5 bases, with 8 bases of the junction left unmatched. The CDR3 loop reads CASSQPGLAGDETQYF. The CDR3 DNA follows: TGTGCCAGCAGCCAGCCTGGACTAGCGGGAGACGAGACCCAGTACTTC.

The chain recombines TRBV5-5 with TRBJ2-2, with 15 positions matching TRBD2. The ends lost 2 bases at V and 2 bases at J; junction bases unmatched: 4. Per the germline V gene, CDR1 is SGHKS and CDR2 is YYEKEE (reference sequence). This CDR3 has 18 residues. In DNA, the CDR3 is TGTGCCAGCAGCTTAGGACTAGCGGGAGGGCTTAACACCGGGGAGCTGTTTTTT. Its protein is CASSLGLAGGLNTGELFF.

The gene calls are TRBV4-1 and TRBJ1-2, with 10 bases aligning to TRBD1. The CDR3 spans 15 residues. Germline V gene lookup returns CDR1 MGHRA and CDR2 YSYEKL. Germline trimming cut 1 base from V and 2 bases from J; bases unmatched to any gene: 1. The CDR3 loop reads CASSQGTGGNYGYTF. In nucleotides, the CDR3 is TGCGCCAGCAGCCAAGGGACAGGGGGAAACTATGGCTACACCTTC.

In its sample, this clone was seen a few times. The chain employs TRBV29-1 and TRBJ2-1; D perhaps matches TRBD2 (5 bases). V was pared by 6 bases and J by 10 bases, with 16 bases between. Germline V gene sequence: CDR1 SQVTM, CDR2 ANQGSEA. The CDR3 contains 12 residues. CDR3 amino acids: CSVTEGSHEQFF. CDR3 sequence (DNA): TGCAGCGTCACCGAGGGCAGTCACGAGCAGTTCTTC.

The V gene is TRBV5-1, the J gene TRBJ1-2; weak D call: TRBD1 (5 bases). This CDR3 has 13 residues. V was cut by 2 bases and J by 8 bases, with 13 bases left in between. Per the germline V gene, CDR1 is SGHRS and CDR2 is YFSETQ. The CDR3 protein is CASSFQGLEGYTF. For the CDR3, the DNA is TGCGCCAGCAGCTTCCAGGGATTGGAGGGCTACACCTTC.

The V gene is TRBV6-1, the J gene TRBJ2-5; D possibly corresponds to TRBD2 (6 bases). Trimming left V 8 bases short and J 1 base short, with 14 bases between. The CDR3 is made up of 14 amino acids. CDR1 and CDR2 from the germline V gene are MNHNS and SASEGT. CDR3 DNA: TGTGCCAGCTCGTTACAAGCGGGCCAAGAGACCCAGTACTTC. Residues: CASSLQAGQETQYF.

The rearrangement uses TRBV6-5 and TRBJ2-7; D is perhaps TRBD1 (5 bases). The CDR3 runs to 16 residues. V was cut by 0 bases and J by 6 bases, with 18 bases left in between. Germline CDR1 is MNHEY and CDR2 is SVGAGI. CDR3 sequence (DNA): TGTGCCAGCAGTTACTCCAGTAACTTCAGGGCTCTCGAGCAGTACTTC. Its protein product is CASSYSSNFRALEQYF.

The chain combines TRBV4-2 with TRBJ1-1, with TRBD1 matching over 7 bases. The V segment lost 0 bases and the J segment 4 bases; nucleotides outside the gene matches: 5. Germline V lookup: CDR1 LGHNA, CDR2 YNFKEQ. CDR3 length: 15 amino acids. CDR3 protein: CASSQEAGGGTEAFF. In DNA, the CDR3 is TGTGCCAGCAGCCAAGAAGCAGGGGGAGGCACTGAAGCTTTCTTT.

On this clone: A read error may produce the germline difference seen at one junction end. This sample includes further DNA sequences coding for the same CDR3. The chain links TRBV29-1 to TRBJ2-6; maybe TRBD1 (5 bases). Germline-derived CDR1 and CDR2 are SQVTM and ANQGSEA. This CDR3 comprises 16 residues. The CDR3 sequence: CSVGNLWPPGANVMTF. DNA of the CDR3: TGCAGCGTTGGTAATTTGTGGCCACCTGGGGCTAACGTCATGACTTTC.

Only a few counts were recorded for this clone. The chain is built from TRBV7-9 and TRBJ1-2; TRBD1 matches at 9 bases. Losses at the gene ends were 5 bases for V and 8 bases for J; bases not matched to a gene: 18. The germline V gene encodes CDR1 SEHNR and CDR2 FQNEAQ (reference sequence). The CDR3 consists of 17 residues. The CDR3 sequence is CASSIVPGQGSKWGYTF. The CDR3 bases are TGTGCCAGCAGCATTGTCCCGGGACAGGGATCAAAATGGGGCTACACCTTC.

CDR3 nucleotides: TGTGCCAGCAGCTTGACAGGGGTGAACACCGGGGAGCTGTTTTTT. Amino acids: CASSLTGVNTGELFF. The chain links TRBV5-5 to TRBJ2-2; 7 bases are shared with TRBD1. V shed 1 base, J shed 1 base, and the junction held 1 base outside the gene matches. CDR3 size: 15 residues. The germline V gene has CDR1 SGHKS and CDR2 YYEKEE (reference sequence).

A few counts support this clone. CDR3 DNA sequence: TGCAGCGTTGGGCTAGCGGGAGGTACCGGGGAGCTGTTTTTT. This codes for CSVGLAGGTGELFF. V gene TRBV29-1 combines with J gene TRBJ2-2; 11 nucleotides line up with TRBD2. Germline lookup yields CDR1 SQVTM and CDR2 ANQGSEA. The CDR3 runs 14 residues. V shed 4 bases and J 5 bases; nucleotides not matched to a gene: 3.

The V call is TRBV19, the J call TRBJ1-2; 7 bases are a match to TRBD1. Germline CDR1 and CDR2: LNHDA and SQIVND (reference sequence). The CDR3 spans 16 residues. The V and J ends lost 2 bases and 4 bases, in that order; junction bases with no gene match: 10. The CDR3 DNA is TGTGCCAGTAGTATAATTCTGAGACAGGGAATCTATGGCTACACCTTC. The encoded protein is CASSIILRQGIYGYTF.